Below are 13 T cell receptor beta chains sequenced from a single sample in a study of blood T cell repertoires in COVID-19. Generated by immunoSEQ multiplex PCR, the TCRdb table keeps only in-frame clones and is missing some. The table includes 300,000 to 400,000 clones, around nine tenths detected once. Source material: peripheral blood. Receptor source: a woman between 55 and 75 years old with COVID-19, enrolled during active disease.

This sequence joins TRBV30 and TRBJ1-5, with TRBD1 matching over 7 bases. The CDR3 length is 13 residues. The J segment lost 5 bases and the V segment lost 2 bases, leaving 3 bases of the junction unmatched. Germline assignment: CDR1 GTSNPN and CDR2 SVGIG (reference sequence). CDR3 in DNA: TGTGCCTGGAGTCGGACAGGAGATCAGCCCCAGCATTTT. It is translated as CAWSRTGDQPQHF.

This clone was picked up one time. The CDR3 DNA follows: TGTGCCAGCAGCTTCATACAGGGGGTGATTAGAAAGACCCAGTACTTC. Amino acids: CASSFIQGVIRKTQYF. This chain joins TRBV7-2 and TRBJ2-5, with TRBD1 identical over 8 bases. J lost 6 bases, V lost 3 bases, and 12 bases had no gene match. Germline CDR1 reads SGHTA; CDR2 reads FQGNSA. The CDR3 runs to 16 residues. Full variable domain (missing parts from reference TRBV7-2 and TRBJ2-5): GAGVSQSPSNKVTEKGKDVELRCDPISGHTALYWYRQSLGQGLEFLIYFQGNSAPDKSGLPSDRFSAERTGGSVSTLTIQRTQQEDSAVYLCASSFIQGVIRKTQYFGPGTRLLVL.

The chain is built from TRBV3-1 (or the pseudogene TRBV3-2) and TRBJ2-2, with D possibly TRBD1 on 5 matching bases. Trimming left V 0 bases short and J 2 bases short, with 16 bases between. The CDR3 is made up of 18 amino acids. Germline V gene lookup returns CDR1 LGHDT and CDR2 YNNKEL (reference sequence). The CDR3 DNA follows: TGTGCCAGCAGCCAAGATCTAACAGGAGTTATTAACACCGGGGAGCTGTTTTTT. Residues: CASSQDLTGVINTGELFF.

Turning to this clone: Other DNA sequences in the same sample also yield this CDR3. The chain is built from TRBV12-3 or TRBV12-4 and TRBJ1-2; TRBD1 is a possible D gene (5 bases). The CDR3 runs 13 residues. Trimming stripped 3 bases from V and 5 bases from J, with 10 bases between. CDR3 region: CASSLVTDYGYTF. Written as DNA, the CDR3 is TGTGCCAGCAGTTTGGTGACAGATTATGGCTACACCTTC.

This clone appeared a single time. The rearrangement uses TRBV6-5 and TRBJ1-1; TRBD1 aligns across 7 bases. Germline trimming cut 7 bases from V and 1 base from J; bases unmatched to any gene: 3. The length of the CDR3 is 13 residues. Germline CDR1 and CDR2: MNHEY and SVGAGI. The CDR3 DNA is TGTGCCAGCAACCAGGGGGGGAACACTGAAGCTTTCTTT. Translating it yields CASNQGGNTEAFF.

On this clone itself: Other nucleotide sequences from this sample produce the same CDR3. The V gene is TRBV9, the J gene TRBJ1-1, with 9 bases aligning to TRBD1. Germline CDR1 and CDR2: SGDLS and YYNGEE. This CDR3 is 13 amino acids long. V gave up 5 bases and J gave up 1 base; unmatched junction bases: 0. The CDR3 bases are TGTGCCAGCAGGGACAGGGGGAACACTGAAGCTTTCTTT. It translates to CASRDRGNTEAFF.

This clone was seen a few times. The CDR3 DNA sequence: TGTGCCAGCAGCTTATTGGGGGGTGGTGGCTACACCTTC. It encodes CASSLLGGGGYTF. The rearrangement links TRBV7-3 to TRBJ1-2; a possible D gene is TRBD1 (5 bases). Germline V gene sequence: CDR1 SGHTA, CDR2 FQGTGA. This CDR3 contains 13 residues. V lost 2 bases, J lost 7 bases, and 11 bases lay in between.

The chain links TRBV6-5 to TRBJ2-7; the match to TRBD1 covers 8 bases. The germline V gene has CDR1 MNHEY and CDR2 SVGAGI. The trim removed 8 bases at V and 4 bases at J, leaving 7 bases unmatched. This CDR3 spans 13 amino acids. The CDR3 sequence: CASLRTGSYEQYF. The CDR3 bases are TGTGCCAGCCTAAGGACAGGGAGTTACGAGCAGTACTTC.

This clone was observed once. This chain uses TRBV2 with TRBJ2-1; weak D call: TRBD1 (5 bases). Between the trimmed V and J ends, which lost 6 bases and 5 bases, there was a span of 17 bases. The CDR3 spans 15 residues. CDR1 and CDR2 (germline): SNHLY, FYNNEI. The CDR3 region is CASRAPRGENNEQFF. As DNA, the CDR3 is TGTGCCAGCAGGGCACCAAGGGGCGAAAACAATGAGCAGTTCTTC.

This sequence joins TRBV5-1 and TRBJ2-5; weak D call: TRBD1 (6 bases). There are 15 residues in the CDR3. Trimming took off 3 bases at V and 0 bases at J, with 12 bases between the two ends. Germline V gene sequence: CDR1 SGHRS, CDR2 YFSETQ. For the CDR3, the DNA is TGCGCCAGCAGCTCCGGGACACCTAACCAAGAGACCCAGTACTTC. This translates into CASSSGTPNQETQYF.

The genes are TRBV2 and TRBJ1-2, with TRBD1 identical over 7 bases. This CDR3 region has 16 residues. With V trimmed by 4 bases and J by 4 bases, 12 bases remained unmatched. In germline, CDR1 is SNHLY, CDR2 FYNNEI. CDR3 residues: CASSATARGQTYGYTF. In DNA form, the CDR3 reads TGTGCCAGCAGTGCCACTGCTCGGGGACAGACCTATGGCTACACCTTC.

V is TRBV7-6 and J is TRBJ2-7; 8 bases agree with TRBD2. With 5 bases clipped from V and 2 bases from J, the junction kept 8 bases outside the gene matches. Per the germline V gene, CDR1 is SGHVS and CDR2 is FNYEAQ. There are 15 residues in the CDR3. Here the CDR3 DNA reads TGTGCCAGCAGCCCCGGGGGGGTTCCTCCCTACGAGCAGTACTTC. Translating it yields CASSPGGVPPYEQYF.

V usage is TRBV21-1 and J usage is TRBJ1-3; TRBD1 is the table's D call, not checked against the DNA. TRBV21-1 is noted as a pseudogene. The CDR3 is made up of 15 amino acids. The CDR3: CASSKLPEGENTIYF. The DNA for the CDR3 is TGTGCCAGCAGCAAATTGCCCGAGGGGGAAAACACCATATATTTT.